Listed here is a single T cell receptor (beta chain). This specimen belongs to a study of blood T cell repertoires in COVID-19. Study context: Sites across the United States, Italy and Spain contributed samples from acute and convalescent COVID-19.

As handled by the study authors: The assay estimated nucleated cells by amplifying reference gene primers. Assay: immunoSEQ multiplex PCR; the TCRdb copy retains only in-frame clones and omits some. V and J calls and clone size are those listed in that table; D and trimming were worked out from the DNA. The sample shows approximately 350,000 clones, roughly 87% of them seen only once. Recovered status applied to Cohort 3 donors who had two consecutive negative PCRs. It also applied to those with clearance or with symptom resolution. V was shortened by 5 bases and J by 0 bases, with 15 bases between the two germline ends. The CDR3 length is 16 residues. Germline values: CDR1 SGHTS, CDR2 YDEGEE.

Specimen: PBMCs or T cells enriched from blood (not recorded which). This receptor was identified in a woman in her twenties or thirties who had recovered from COVID-19. The V call is TRBV5-8, the J call TRBJ1-5; D is unclear. The CDR3 loop reads CASRDSRISSNQPQHF. The CDR3 nucleotides are TGTGCCAGCAGGGACTCCCGAATTTCTAGCAATCAGCCCCAGCATTTT. The variable domain in full, with the rest retrieved from reference TRBV5-8 and TRBJ1-5, is EAGVTQSPTHLIKTRGQQATLRCSPISGHTSVYWYQQALGLGLQFLLWYDEGEERNRGNFPPRFSGRQFPNYSSELNVNALELEDSALYLCASRDSRISSNQPQHFGDGTRLSIL.